Below, one T cell receptor beta chain is given with its context. Antigen: not known. The data were obtained in a study of T cell repertoires in cytomegalovirus infection. Study overall: CMV epitopes in the study were HLA-C-restricted (recently identified) and HLA-B-restricted (well studied). From public TCR beta signatures came an indication of both CMV infection and matching HLA type.

V lost 0 bases and J lost 4, with 10 bases in between. The CDR3 consists of 15 residues. Germline V gene data show CDR1 as LNHDA and CDR2 as SQIVND (reference sequence). Study-level results: Carriers of CMV and the relevant HLA type were discriminated by public TCR beta frequency. Across the ex vivo response, the dominant clonotypes were HLA-C-restricted CMV-specific TCR beta clonotypes.

MiXCR, applied by TCRdb to the reads, yields one record per CDR3 protein. The data show 300,000 or so distinct CDR3 sequences, 20% to 30% seen once. This chain connects TRBV19 to TRBJ2-1; D unresolved. This clonotype was obtained from a human donor in good health (CMV status not recorded). Some clones in this sample may be carry-over from other donors' samples. The specimen was cultured PBMCs, collected from culture after CMV antigen stimulation. CDR3 residues: CASSIEGNNYNEQFF. Written as DNA, the CDR3 is TGTGCCAGTAGTATAGAAGGTAATAATTACAATGAGCAGTTCTTC.